This note documents a single TCR beta chain sequence. Its target is unknown. The CDR3 has 14 amino acids. The J segment lost 9 bases and the V segment lost 6 bases, leaving 10 bases of the junction unmatched. Germline V gene data show CDR1 as ENHRY and CDR2 as SYGVKD. Profiling relied on immunoSEQ multiplex PCR, and the TCRdb table lists in-frame clones only, not all of them. There are under 110,000 clones in the sample; 75% to 90% occur only once, and approximately 5.4% lies in the top ten. These data are taken from a study of T cell responses to AZD1222 COVID-19 vaccine. Whole-study findings and limits: A reported finding is that nearly half of spike-specific TCRs target unmutated variant regions. Spike-specific TCR repertoires showed rising breadth and depth after two AZD1222 doses.

The chain uses TRBV10-3 and TRBJ1-5; 8 positions agree with TRBD1. The clonotype originates from an adult in good health. The sample here was peripheral blood, taken on day 0 of AZD1222 vaccination. The CDR3 protein is CAISPGTGPSPQHF. Here the CDR3 DNA reads TGTGCCATCAGCCCCGGGACAGGTCCTTCGCCCCAGCATTTT.